This TCR beta chain appears in the sequencing data of a study of cytomegalovirus exposure and HLA in healthy donors. The PCR contained 60 Vbeta and 13 Jbeta primers. As originally analysed: Unique TCR beta chains totaled some 78 million in a later count, with roughly 11 million of them shared. This table comes from immunoSEQ multiplex PCR, and its TCRdb copy is limited to in-frame clones, with some not included. The DNA was the basis for D and trimming; V, J and clone size are from that table. The profile shows approximately 130,000 clones, roughly 79% of them singletons. Unmatched junction bases numbered 7, after V lost 5 bases and J lost 6 bases. Germline V gives CDR1 SGHDT, CDR2 YYEEEE. CDR3 length: 14 residues.

The sequence derives from a middle-aged woman in good health and CMV-seronegative. The genes are TRBV5-6 and TRBJ1-4, with 7 bases that match TRBD1. The source material was PBMCs. The CDR3 region is CASSRDSRDEKLFF. In DNA form, the CDR3 reads TGTGCCAGCAGTCGGGACAGCCGGGATGAAAAACTGTTTTTT.